The TCR beta chain described here comes from a study of blood T cell repertoires in COVID-19. About the study: Samples came from the United States, Italy and Spain, spanning acute and convalescent COVID-19. From T cells, B-cell-depleted T cells, or PBMCs came the material, which was cDNA or gDNA.

As processed by the authors: Counts of nucleated cells, estimated from reference gene primer amplification, were obtained. Clones were sequenced by immunoSEQ multiplex PCR, and TCRdb holds only the in-frame ones, with some missing. That table is the source of V, J and clone size, and D and trimming were worked out from the DNA. The table records some 160,000 clones, 83% of them present only once. CDR3 length equals 17 residues. V was pared by 3 bases and J by 2 bases, with 10 bases of the junction left unmatched. CDR1 is MDHEN, CDR2 SYDVKM, per germline. This sequence was found in a woman aged 80 or over with acute or convalescent COVID-19. J is TRBJ2-1 and V is TRBV28, with TRBD2 matching 7 bases. Sample: peripheral blood. CDR3 sequence: CASSFGGSGGTYNEQFF. DNA of the CDR3: TGTGCCAGCAGTTTCGGGGGATCCGGGGGGACCTACAATGAGCAGTTCTTC.